This is a list of T cell receptor beta chains from one sample in a study of cytomegalovirus exposure and HLA in healthy donors. Generated by immunoSEQ multiplex PCR, the TCRdb table keeps only in-frame clones and is missing some. The sample consists of 150,000 to 200,000 clones, roughly 79% of them appearing once. The sample comprised PBMCs. Receptors originate from a woman aged 40-49 years in good health and CMV-seronegative. CDR3s include the opening cysteine and the closing phenylalanine or tryptophan. D genes are given only for firm matches. The size of a clone is reported for some rows only, either as once, few or many, or as a class for expanded clones.

d_gene: -
abundance: -
v_gene: TRBV2
j_gene: TRBJ1-2
CDR3aa: CASSEQNNYGYTF
CDR3nt: TGTGCCAGCAGTGAACAGAATAACTATGGCTACACCTTC

d_gene: -
abundance: -
v_gene: TRBV14
j_gene: TRBJ1-1
CDR3aa: CASSQVRAGEAFF
CDR3nt: TGTGCCAGCAGCCAAGTCAGGGCAGGGGAAGCTTTCTTT

d_gene: TRBD2
abundance: -
v_gene: TRBV5-1
j_gene: TRBJ2-1
CDR3aa: CASSLGLAGTNEQFF
CDR3nt: TGCGCCAGCAGCTTGGGGCTAGCGGGAACAAATGAGCAGTTCTTC

d_gene: TRBD2
abundance: -
v_gene: TRBV7-6
j_gene: TRBJ2-1
CDR3aa: CASSLALAGRSYNEQFF
CDR3nt: TGTGCCAGCAGCTTAGCCCTAGCGGGTAGATCCTACAATGAGCAGTTCTTC

d_gene: TRBD2
abundance: -
v_gene: TRBV29-1
j_gene: TRBJ2-5
CDR3aa: CSVEELAGAQQYF
CDR3nt: TGCAGCGTTGAAGAACTAGCGGGAGCCCAGCAGTACTTC

d_gene: TRBD1
abundance: few
v_gene: TRBV28
j_gene: TRBJ2-1
CDR3aa: CASSPTPGQGRDEQFF
CDR3nt: TGTGCCAGCAGCCCCACCCCGGGACAGGGCAGGGATGAGCAGTTCTTC

d_gene: -
abundance: -
v_gene: TRBV5-1
j_gene: TRBJ1-1
CDR3aa: CASSLVGDTEAFF
CDR3nt: TGCGCCAGCAGCTTGGTAGGGGACACTGAAGCTTTCTTT

d_gene: TRBD2
abundance: -
v_gene: TRBV5-1
j_gene: TRBJ2-5
CDR3aa: CASSLGVSGEGLETQYF
CDR3nt: TGCGCCAGCAGCTTAGGGGTTTCGGGGGAGGGCCTTGAGACCCAGTACTTC

d_gene: TRBD2
abundance: -
v_gene: TRBV5-4
j_gene: TRBJ2-5
CDR3aa: CASSRQLAGERETQYF
CDR3nt: TGTGCCAGCAGCCGTCAACTAGCGGGAGAGAGAGAGACCCAGTACTTC

d_gene: -
abundance: -
v_gene: TRBV6-1
j_gene: TRBJ2-5
CDR3aa: CASSMSGKGGETQYF
CDR3nt: TGTGCCAGCAGTATGTCAGGGAAGGGAGGAGAGACCCAGTACTTC

d_gene: -
abundance: -
v_gene: TRBV30
j_gene: TRBJ1-4
CDR3aa: CAWSVGFGRTNNEKLFF
CDR3nt: TGTGCCTGGAGTGTAGGTTTTGGGAGAACAAATAATGAAAAACTGTTTTTT

d_gene: -
abundance: -
v_gene: TRBV9
j_gene: TRBJ2-7
CDR3aa: CASSGGEYEQYF
CDR3nt: TGTGCCAGCAGCGGCGGGGAATACGAGCAGTACTTC

d_gene: -
abundance: -
v_gene: TRBV14
j_gene: TRBJ1-2
CDR3aa: CASSQGGGYGYTF
CDR3nt: TGTGCCAGCAGCCAAGGGGGCGGCTACGGCTACACCTTC

d_gene: -
abundance: -
v_gene: TRBV4-2
j_gene: TRBJ2-3
CDR3aa: CASSRGEDTQYF
CDR3nt: TGTGCCAGCAGCCGCGGAGAGGATACGCAGTATTTT

d_gene: TRBD2
abundance: -
v_gene: TRBV4-2
j_gene: TRBJ2-5
CDR3aa: CASSPSSGRGGEETQYF
CDR3nt: TGTGCCAGCAGCCCAAGTTCAGGCCGCGGGGGGGAAGAGACCCAGTACTTC

d_gene: -
abundance: -
v_gene: TRBV25-1
j_gene: TRBJ1-1
CDR3aa: CASSEGNMNTEAFF
CDR3nt: TGTGCCAGCAGTGAAGGTAACATGAACACTGAAGCTTTCTTT

d_gene: TRBD1
abundance: -
v_gene: TRBV23-1
j_gene: TRBJ1-2
CDR3aa: CASSQSDRYYGYTF
CDR3nt: TGCGCCAGCAGTCAATCGGACAGGTACTATGGCTACACCTTC

d_gene: -
abundance: -
v_gene: TRBV29-1
j_gene: TRBJ2-7
CDR3aa: CSVVGTAGLREQYF
CDR3nt: TGCAGCGTTGTAGGAACGGCAGGATTACGCGAGCAGTACTTC

d_gene: TRBD2
abundance: -
v_gene: TRBV7-3
j_gene: TRBJ2-1
CDR3aa: CASSLTGSGAYNEQFF
CDR3nt: TGTGCCAGCAGCTTAACGGGCAGCGGGGCCTACAATGAGCAGTTCTTC

d_gene: -
abundance: few
v_gene: TRBV11-3
j_gene: TRBJ2-7
CDR3aa: CASSSLKGTGEQYF
CDR3nt: TGTGCCAGCAGCTCCCTGAAGGGTACGGGGGAGCAGTACTTC

d_gene: TRBD1
abundance: -
v_gene: TRBV15
j_gene: TRBJ1-2
CDR3aa: CATSRGDRTAGYTF
CDR3nt: TGTGCCACCAGCAGAGGGGACAGGACGGCTGGCTACACCTTC

d_gene: -
abundance: few
v_gene: TRBV10-3
j_gene: TRBJ1-2
CDR3aa: CAISVQTGDGYTF
CDR3nt: TGTGCCATCAGTGTTCAGACAGGCGATGGCTACACCTTC

d_gene: -
abundance: -
v_gene: TRBV13
j_gene: TRBJ1-1
CDR3aa: CASSRQGDTEAFF
CDR3nt: TGTGCCAGCAGCCGCCAAGGGGACACTGAAGCTTTCTTT

d_gene: TRBD2
abundance: -
v_gene: TRBV5-6
j_gene: TRBJ2-7
CDR3aa: CASSLTSGRPYEQYF
CDR3nt: TGTGCCAGCAGCTTAACTAGCGGGAGGCCCTACGAGCAGTACTTC

d_gene: TRBD2
abundance: -
v_gene: TRBV7-9
j_gene: TRBJ2-1
CDR3aa: CASRRLAGVSEQFF
CDR3nt: TGTGCCAGCAGGAGACTAGCGGGAGTTTCTGAGCAGTTCTTC

d_gene: -
abundance: few
v_gene: TRBV7-6
j_gene: TRBJ1-1
CDR3aa: CASSLASGENTEAFF
CDR3nt: TGTGCCAGCAGCTTAGCGTCGGGGGAGAACACTGAAGCTTTCTTT

d_gene: -
abundance: -
v_gene: TRBV6-1
j_gene: TRBJ2-5
CDR3aa: CAASRGGQETQYF
CDR3nt: TGTGCCGCCTCGAGGGGGGGGCAAGAGACCCAGTACTTC

d_gene: TRBD1
abundance: -
v_gene: TRBV27
j_gene: TRBJ1-5
CDR3aa: CASSGNRGNQPQHF
CDR3nt: TGTGCCAGCAGTGGCAACAGGGGTAATCAGCCCCAGCATTTT

d_gene: -
abundance: -
v_gene: TRBV6-5
j_gene: TRBJ1-1
CDR3aa: CASRTPGTEAFF
CDR3nt: TGTGCCAGCAGAACTCCCGGGACTGAAGCTTTCTTT

d_gene: TRBD2
abundance: -
v_gene: TRBV28
j_gene: TRBJ2-5
CDR3aa: CASSRGTSGYQETQYF
CDR3nt: TGTGCCAGCAGCCGCGGGACTAGCGGTTACCAAGAGACCCAGTACTTC

d_gene: TRBD2
abundance: -
v_gene: TRBV5-1
j_gene: TRBJ2-7
CDR3aa: CASSYLAGEVDYEQYF
CDR3nt: TGCGCCAGCAGCTATCTAGCGGGAGAGGTTGACTACGAGCAGTACTTC

d_gene: TRBD1
abundance: -
v_gene: TRBV5-1
j_gene: TRBJ1-3
CDR3aa: CASSPGQGADTIYF
CDR3nt: TGCGCCAGCAGCCCTGGACAGGGGGCGGACACCATATATTTT

d_gene: -
abundance: once
v_gene: TRBV5-5
j_gene: TRBJ2-5
CDR3aa: CASSLDVATKETQYF
CDR3nt: TGTGCCAGCAGCTTGGATGTAGCGACTAAAGAGACCCAGTACTTC

d_gene: TRBD2
abundance: -
v_gene: TRBV7-9
j_gene: TRBJ2-5
CDR3aa: CASSPLIGGSTETQYF
CDR3nt: TGTGCCAGCAGCCCCCTAATAGGCGGGAGTACGGAGACCCAGTACTTC

d_gene: -
abundance: -
v_gene: TRBV30
j_gene: TRBJ2-7
CDR3aa: CAWDYGSYEQYF
CDR3nt: TGTGCCTGGGACTACGGATCCTACGAGCAGTACTTC

d_gene: TRBD1
abundance: few
v_gene: TRBV7-8
j_gene: TRBJ2-1
CDR3aa: CATVEGASGDEQFF
CDR3nt: TGTGCGACGGTCGAGGGGGCAAGTGGCGATGAGCAGTTCTTC

d_gene: TRBD1
abundance: -
v_gene: TRBV10-3
j_gene: TRBJ1-2
CDR3aa: CAINGDRGYYGYTF
CDR3nt: TGTGCCATCAATGGCGACAGGGGGTACTATGGCTACACCTTC

d_gene: -
abundance: once
v_gene: TRBV4-1
j_gene: TRBJ2-1
CDR3aa: CASSQDLAASRHFF
CDR3nt: TGCGCCAGCAGCCAAGATCTCGCGGCTAGCAGGCACTTCTTC

d_gene: -
abundance: -
v_gene: TRBV5-6
j_gene: TRBJ2-1
CDR3aa: CASSASLSGAYNEQFF
CDR3nt: TGTGCCAGCAGCGCTTCCCTAAGCGGTGCCTACAATGAGCAGTTCTTC

d_gene: -
abundance: -
v_gene: TRBV5-6
j_gene: TRBJ2-2
CDR3aa: CASSLVAGSGELFF
CDR3nt: TGTGCCAGCAGCTTGGTTGCGGGATCCGGGGAGCTGTTTTTT